This TCR beta chain stems from a study of regulatory T cells in long-lasting Graves disease. Trimming pared 1 base from V and 3 bases from J, leaving 9 bases between. Germline V gene data show CDR1 as MNHEY and CDR2 as SMNVEV (reference sequence). The CDR3 has 15 residues. General observations from the study: Since the sample size was small, accuracy may have been reduced. Repertoires from persistent disease leaned toward TRBV28, TRBJ1-2 and TRBJ2-5. Persistent cases of Graves' showed reduced TCR diversity relative to newly diagnosed patients.

In building TCR beta libraries, iRepertoire HTBI primers were used together with Arm-PCR of CDR3 regions. Methods used by the authors: Identified segments across samples numbered under 80 TRBV and 14 to 15 TRBJ. Via MiXCR, TCRdb re-called the multiplex PCR reads, giving one row per CDR3 protein. TCRdb, not the original authors, processed these V and J calls. The data show 400,000 to 500,000 distinct CDR3 sequences, 20% to 25% seen once. The sample's time point: persistent/refractory GD, antithyroid drugs over 5 years with positive TRAb. TCR sequences were obtained from RNA taken from PBMCs. In regard to this clonotype: Antigen: not known.

The sequenced sample was peripheral blood mononuclear cells (PBMCs), obtained when the disease was refractory, from a patient treated with antithyroid drugs. The chain uses TRBV27 and TRBJ1-4, with D perhaps matching TRBD1 (5 bases). The sequence came from a female donor with Graves disease. The CDR3, as DNA: TGTGCCAGCAGTTTATGGGGGGGGGCTAATGAAAAACTGTTTTTT. It yields the protein CASSLWGGANEKLFF.